These T cell receptor beta chains were read from a single sample in a study of beta chain features in type 1 diabetes. The repertoire was sequenced with immunoSEQ multiplex PCR; TCRdb's copy has only in-frame clones and lacks some. The sample yields about 900,000 clones, roughly 17% seen once. The sequenced material came from naive CD4+ T cells from blood. The source is a woman between 18 and 29 years old in good health. Both conserved end residues are part of each CDR3. The D gene is left open where the match is weak. Only part of the rows carry a size: once, few, many, or a class if the clone is expanded.

V	D	J	size	DNA	CDR3
TRBV6-6	TRBD1	TRBJ1-5	-	TGTGCCAGCAGTCCCGGGGGACAGGGAGGCAATCAGCCCCAGCATTTT	CASSPGGQGGNQPQHF
TRBV9	-	TRBJ1-2	-	TGTGCCAGCAGCCAGGGCTTCCGGGGCTACACCTTC	CASSQGFRGYTF
TRBV7-2	-	TRBJ2-1	-	TGTGCCAGCAGTCGGACTATCAGCAATGAGCAGTTCTTC	CASSRTISNEQFF
TRBV6-5	-	TRBJ2-3	few	TGTGCGACCGCCGGGGACTCAGATACGCAGTATTTT	CATAGDSDTQYF
TRBV6-6	-	TRBJ2-7	few	TGTGCCAGCAGTACGCTACTACCCTACGAGCAGTACTTC	CASSTLLPYEQYF
TRBV9	TRBD2	TRBJ2-2	-	TGTGCCAGCAGCCTCCTAGCGGGAAACACCGGGGAGCTGTTTTTT	CASSLLAGNTGELFF
TRBV6-1	-	TRBJ2-7	-	TGTGCCAGCAGCGAACAATCCTCGTACGAGCAGTACTTC	CASSEQSSYEQYF
TRBV7-2	TRBD2	TRBJ2-7	-	TGTGCCAGCAGCGCCCGACGCGGGAGAGCTTACGAGCAGTACTTC	CASSARRGRAYEQYF
TRBV21-1	-	TRBJ2-6	many	TGTGCCAGGGGGCTAGGGCGCCCTTCTGGGGCCAACGTCCTGACTTTC	CARGLGRPSGANVLTF
TRBV5-1	-	TRBJ2-3	-	TGCGCCAGCAGCTTGTTTCCCGCGGTAACAGATACGCAGTATTTT	CASSLFPAVTDTQYF
TRBV2	TRBD1	TRBJ2-1	few	TGTGCCAGCAGTTCCCGGGGACAGGGCCAGGTTGGGGGAGGTGAGCAGTTCTTC	CASSSRGQGQVGGGEQFF
TRBV18	TRBD1	TRBJ1-1	-	TGTGCCAGCTCACCGAGACAGGGGCCTGTGAACACTGAAGCTTTCTTT	CASSPRQGPVNTEAFF
TRBV28	TRBD2	TRBJ2-3	few	TGTGCCAGCAGTTTATTCCTAAGGGCAGGGACTAGTCCAGATACGCAGTATTTT	CASSLFLRAGTSPDTQYF
TRBV4-2	-	TRBJ2-5	-	TGTGCCAGCAGCCAAGAGGGTCGGGGTTCCGGCCAGGAGACCCAGTACTTC	CASSQEGRGSGQETQYF
TRBV7-3	-	TRBJ2-2	-	TGTGCCAGCAGCAGGACTATTGCGAACACCGGGGAGCTGTTTTTT	CASSRTIANTGELFF
TRBV4-2	-	TRBJ2-1	-	TGTGCCAGCAGCCAAGTTGCGGGTGAGCAGTTCTTC	CASSQVAGEQFF
TRBV6-5	-	TRBJ1-2	few	TGTGCCAGCAGTGAAGCAGCGAGCTATGGCTACACCTTC	CASSEAASYGYTF
TRBV28	TRBD1	TRBJ1-5	-	TGTGCCAGCAGTCGGGACAGTCTCAATCAGCCCCAGCATTTT	CASSRDSLNQPQHF
TRBV11-2	-	TRBJ2-3	few	TGTGCCAGCAGCTTACGTGATACGCAGTATTTT	CASSLRDTQYF
TRBV7-9	TRBD2	TRBJ2-3	few	TGTGCCAGCAGCCCCCCCTCCGGGAGGGGTACAGATACGCAGTATTTT	CASSPPSGRGTDTQYF
TRBV29-1	-	TRBJ1-2	-	TGCTCCGGAAGGGCTACCAATGGCTACACCTTC	CSGRATNGYTF
TRBV15	-	TRBJ2-7	few	TGTGCCACCAGCAGAAAAGGGTCCCGCTACGAGCAGTACTTC	CATSRKGSRYEQYF
TRBV4-3	TRBD2	TRBJ2-1	-	TGCGCCAGCAGCCGCGCCACTAGCGGGACCATCAATGAGCAGTTCTTC	CASSRATSGTINEQFF
TRBV5-4	-	TRBJ2-3	-	TGTGCCAGCAGCTTGGATTTCGAACGGGCAGATACGCAGTATTTT	CASSLDFERADTQYF
TRBV7-8	-	TRBJ2-7	few	TGTGCCAGCAGCTTAGCGGCCGGGACACACTACGAGCAGTACTTC	CASSLAAGTHYEQYF
TRBV28	-	TRBJ1-2	-	TGTGCCAGCAGCACGCGGGGCGCTCTGTATGGCTACACCTTC	CASSTRGALYGYTF
TRBV5-8	-	TRBJ1-2	few	TGTGCCAGCAGCTCTTACAGGAGACCTAACTATGGCTACACCTTC	CASSSYRRPNYGYTF
TRBV19	TRBD1	TRBJ2-2	-	TGTGCCAGTAGTATAGATGGTCCCGGACAGGGTCGGACCGGGGAGCTGTTTTTT	CASSIDGPGQGRTGELFF
TRBV15	TRBD2	TRBJ2-7	few	TGTGCCACCAGCAGAGATCTTGGACTAGATCGCGGCTACGAGCAGTACTTC	CATSRDLGLDRGYEQYF
TRBV15	-	TRBJ1-5	-	TGTGCCAGCAGTAGGATCCCCCAGCCCCAGCATTTT	CASSRIPQPQHF
TRBV7-2	-	TRBJ2-6	few	TGTGCCAGCAGCCGGGCGGGGTCCGGGGCCAACGTCCTGACTTTC	CASSRAGSGANVLTF
TRBV6-1	TRBD2	TRBJ2-5	-	TGTGCCAGCAGTCAAAACCTAGCGGGAATGGGGACCCAGTACTTC	CASSQNLAGMGTQYF
TRBV29-1	TRBD2	TRBJ2-7	few	TGCAGCGTTGAAGGCGGGAGTCACGAGCAGTACTTC	CSVEGGSHEQYF
TRBV4-2	-	TRBJ2-7	-	TGTGCCAGCAGCCAAGATCCTCGCGGCTCCTACGAGCAGTACTTC	CASSQDPRGSYEQYF
TRBV29-1	-	TRBJ1-1	few	TGCAGCGTTGCCCAGGGAGGTGGCACTGAAGCTTTCTTT	CSVAQGGGTEAFF
TRBV19	TRBD1	TRBJ1-5	-	TGTGCCAGTAGTCGGGACAGGGTTCAGCCCCAGCATTTT	CASSRDRVQPQHF
TRBV6-6	-	TRBJ2-1	-	TGTGCCAGCAGTTCCGCGAGGGGGGGGCTGGATGAGCAGTTCTTC	CASSSARGGLDEQFF
TRBV7-2	TRBD1	TRBJ2-1	few	TGTGCCAGCAGCTCTCGACAGGGTGATGAGCAGTTCTTC	CASSSRQGDEQFF
TRBV2	TRBD1	TRBJ2-5	few	TGTGCCAGCAGTGTAACACGGGACAGGGGTGCCCAGTACTTC	CASSVTRDRGAQYF
TRBV9	TRBD1	TRBJ2-5	few	TGTGCCGGCAGGGACAGTCAAGAGACCCAGTACTTC	CAGRDSQETQYF
TRBV10-3	TRBD1	TRBJ2-7	few	TGTGCCATCAGCGCGAGCTGGACAGGGGGTAACTACGAGCAGTACTTC	CAISASWTGGNYEQYF